Listed here are 17 T cell receptor beta chains from one sample, sequenced in a study of blood T cell repertoires in COVID-19 (TCRdb year 2020). Library preparation employed the immunoSEQ multiplex PCR assay. TCRdb stores this immuneACCESS table with in-frame sequences only. Part of the clones is absent; in the studies checked, under half of the shortfall reflects unresolved V genes, and no reason is known for the rest. Across this sample there are roughly 250,000 clones, with 88% seen only once. About 3% of the sample is in the top ten clones. Specimen: PBMCs or T cells enriched from blood (not recorded which). The source of these receptors is a woman aged 45-65 years who had recovered from COVID-19.

V and J are TRBV12-5 and TRBJ2-1; 7 bases match TRBD1. The V and J ends lost 1 base and 6 bases, in that order; junction bases with no gene match: 0. This CDR3 has 13 amino acids. CDR1 LGHNT and CDR2 FRNRAP come from the germline V gene. The chain's CDR3 is CASGLGDSNEQFF. The CDR3 DNA is TGTGCTAGTGGTTTGGGGGACAGCAATGAGCAGTTCTTC.

This clone was seen once. The chain recombines TRBV29-1 with TRBJ2-1; 14 bases align to TRBD2. This CDR3 spans 18 amino acids. Germline V lookup: CDR1 SQVTM, CDR2 ANQGSEA. V shed 5 bases, J shed 2 bases, and the junction held 11 bases outside the gene matches. CDR3 in amino acids: CSVYGLAGGEAPYNEQFF. The CDR3 DNA is TGCAGCGTTTATGGACTAGCGGGAGGAGAGGCCCCCTACAATGAGCAGTTCTTC.

This chain joins TRBV9 and TRBJ1-3; D uncertain. This CDR3 has 16 residues. Deletions cut 0 bases from V and 4 bases from J, with 14 bases between. The germline V gene has CDR1 SGDLS and CDR2 YYNGEE. CDR3 in DNA: TGTGCCAGCAGCGTAGGTCGACGGAGCCGAGGAAACACCATATATTTT. Translated, it gives CASSVGRRSRGNTIYF.

The chain employs TRBV12-3 or TRBV12-4 and TRBJ2-3, with 8 bases that match TRBD1. CDR3 length: 13 amino acids. J lost 2 bases, V lost 8 bases, and 3 bases had no gene match. Here the CDR3 reads CASGQGVTDTQYF. The CDR3 nucleotides are TGTGCCAGCGGACAGGGCGTCACAGATACGCAGTATTTT.

The chain combines TRBV28 with TRBJ1-2; D perhaps matches TRBD1 (5 bases). Trimming cost V 2 bases and J 3 bases, with 19 bases left between them. This CDR3 spans 17 amino acids. From germline, CDR1 is MDHEN and CDR2 SYDVKM. The CDR3 region is CASSLPRETTGHYGYTF. The CDR3 bases are TGTGCCAGCAGTTTACCCAGAGAAACCACAGGACACTATGGCTACACCTTC.

V and J are TRBV2 and TRBJ2-7; D gene unclear. The germline V gene encodes CDR1 SNHLY and CDR2 FYNNEI. V lost 10 bases and J 10 bases, leaving 17 bases between the germline ends. There are 11 residues in the CDR3. As DNA, the CDR3 is TGTGCCACCACCTCAAGGCAGGTTCAGTACTTC. It yields the protein CATTSRQVQYF.

The rearrangement links TRBV28 to TRBJ1-2; D possibly corresponds to TRBD1 (5 bases). The CDR3 extends over 15 amino acids. Per the germline V gene, CDR1 is MDHEN and CDR2 is SYDVKM. V was clipped by 4 bases and J by 4 bases, with 16 bases between them. In nucleotides, the CDR3 is TGTGCCAGCAGTTCCACAGGTGGGGAGGGCTATGGCTACACCTTC. Translating it yields CASSSTGGEGYGYTF.

Regarding this clone: Other DNA sequences of this sample code for an identical CDR3. The CDR3 here is CASSLSGSSYNEQFF. The CDR3 DNA follows: TGTGCCAGCAGCTTGAGCGGGAGCTCCTACAATGAGCAGTTCTTC. The chain couples TRBV7-3 to TRBJ2-1, with 8 bases fitting TRBD2. CDR1 is SGHTA and CDR2 is FQGTGA in the germline V gene. V was pared by 3 bases and J by 0 bases, with 1 base of the junction left unmatched. This CDR3 is built from 15 residues. The full variable domain, its missing parts supplied by reference TRBV7-3 and TRBJ2-1, is GAGVSQTPSNKVTEKGKYVELRCDPISGHTALYWYRQSLGQGPEFLIYFQGTGAADDSGLPNDRFFAVRPEGSVSTLKIQRTERGDSAVYLCASSLSGSSYNEQFFGPGTRLTVL.

The V gene is TRBV7-8, the J gene TRBJ2-1; 8 bases match TRBD2. The ends lost 4 bases at V and 8 bases at J; junction bases unmatched: 13. In germline, CDR1 is SGHVS, CDR2 FQNEAQ. The CDR3 has 16 amino acids. The CDR3 nucleotides are TGTGCCAGCAGCTCGTCTAGCGGGCCCGGGCGGGATGAGCAGTTCTTC. Translating it yields CASSSSSGPGRDEQFF.

This clone was detected only once. The chain carries TRBV10-3 and TRBJ1-2; perhaps TRBD1 as D (5 bases). Between the trimmed V and J ends, which lost 5 bases and 3 bases, there was a span of 10 bases. CDR1 ENHRY and CDR2 SYGVKD come from the germline V gene. The CDR3 runs to 13 residues. In DNA form, the CDR3 reads TGTGCCATCAGTTTTGGGGCGGACTATGGCTACACCTTC. Residues: CAISFGADYGYTF.

The chain uses TRBV7-3 and TRBJ2-5; D perhaps matches TRBD2 (6 bases). Germline CDR1 reads SGHTA; CDR2 reads FQGTGA. Trimming stripped 4 bases from V and 3 bases from J, with 18 bases between. CDR3 length equals 16 residues. CDR3 nucleotide sequence: TGTGCCAGCAGCTCGGGTGCAGGAGGGAAAGAAGAGACCCAGTACTTC. This translates into CASSSGAGGKEETQYF.

The chain employs TRBV29-1 and TRBJ2-1; unclear D gene. V was trimmed by 1 base and J by 5 bases, leaving 15 bases between them. Germline lookup yields CDR1 SQVTM and CDR2 ANQGSEA. The CDR3 totals 15 residues. Here the CDR3 reads CSVEVHGTRDNEQFF. The CDR3 region has the DNA TGCAGCGTTGAAGTTCACGGAACTCGGGACAATGAGCAGTTCTTC.

Here the CDR3 reads CASSSGQGRYTLSNQPQHF. The CDR3 DNA follows: TGTGCCAGCAGTTCAGGGCAGGGGCGATATACCCTTAGCAATCAGCCCCAGCATTTT. The gene calls are TRBV28 and TRBJ1-5, with D maybe TRBD1 (6 bases). Germline V CDR1 and CDR2: MDHEN, SYDVKM. V lost 4 bases, J lost 0 bases, and 22 bases lay in between. The CDR3 contains 19 residues.

V is TRBV28 and J is TRBJ1-1, with a possible D match to TRBD1 (5 bases). The germline gives CDR1 MDHEN, CDR2 SYDVKM. The CDR3 is made up of 14 amino acids. Trimming shortened V by 5 bases and J by 1 base, and 11 bases separated the two germline ends. The CDR3 DNA follows: TGTGCCAGCAGTCGGACATACTCGAACACTGAAGCTTTCTTT. This gives the protein CASSRTYSNTEAFF.

This clone was found a few times. The V call is TRBV15, the J call TRBJ1-5, with a tentative D call TRBD1 (5 bases). Per germline, CDR1 LNHNV and CDR2 YYDKDF (reference sequence). V was shortened by 3 bases and J by 5 bases, with 14 bases between the two germline ends. The CDR3 spans 15 residues. This CDR3 reads CATSREDSVHQPQHF. CDR3 coding DNA: TGTGCCACCAGCAGGGAAGACAGTGTCCATCAGCCCCAGCATTTT.

The chain combines TRBV19 with TRBJ2-4; 10 bases agree with TRBD2. This CDR3 is 16 amino acids long. Trimming at V came to 2 bases and at J to 0 bases, leaving 1 base not matched to a gene. The V gene's germline CDR1 is LNHDA and CDR2 SQIVND (reference sequence). CDR3 sequence (DNA): TGTGCCAGTAGTATAAGACTAGCGGGAGCCAAAAACATTCAGTACTTC. It translates to CASSIRLAGAKNIQYF.

V usage is TRBV2 and J usage is TRBJ2-5; possible D gene TRBD2, 6 bases. CDR3 length: 15 amino acids. V was trimmed by 6 bases and J by 5 bases, leaving 19 bases between them. Germline V gene lookup returns CDR1 SNHLY and CDR2 FYNNEI. CDR3 DNA: TGTGCCAGCAGCCTCGGACTGGGGAGGTGGGAGACCCAGTACTTC. This encodes CASSLGLGRWETQYF.